These T cell receptor beta chains were read from a single sample in a study of OX40 agonist ivuxolimab in advanced cancers. Using immunoSEQ multiplex PCR, the repertoire was profiled, and TCRdb retains in-frame clones only, with some absent. The table includes 65,000 to 90,000 clones, 80% to 90% detected once. The sequences come from CD4+ or CD8+ T cells sorted from blood, collected in a trial of the OX40 agonist ivuxolimab. The source is an adult with an advanced solid tumor such as melanoma, head and neck, liver or kidney cancer. CDR3s include the opening cysteine and the closing phenylalanine or tryptophan. Fields, in order: clone size, V gene, D gene, J gene, CDR3 protein, CDR3 DNA. D genes are given only for firm matches. The size of a clone is reported for some rows only, either as once, few or many, or as a class for expanded clones.

clone size: NA
V gene: TRBV27
D gene: NA
J gene: TRBJ2-1
CDR3 protein: CASSLGPRHGPYNEQFF
CDR3 DNA: TGTGCCAGCAGTTTAGGTCCCCGCCACGGCCCCTACAATGAGCAGTTCTTC

clone size: NA
V gene: TRBV12-5
D gene: TRBD2
J gene: TRBJ2-2
CDR3 protein: CASGFLAGVGTGELFF
CDR3 DNA: TGTGCTAGTGGTTTCTTAGCGGGAGTAGGCACCGGGGAGCTGTTTTTT

clone size: NA
V gene: TRBV10-3
D gene: NA
J gene: TRBJ1-5
CDR3 protein: CAISRDKYSNQPQHF
CDR3 DNA: TGTGCCATCAGTAGAGACAAGTATAGCAATCAGCCCCAGCATTTT

clone size: NA
V gene: TRBV6-4
D gene: TRBD1
J gene: TRBJ2-2
CDR3 protein: CASSDAGQGATGELFF
CDR3 DNA: TGTGCCAGCAGTGACGCGGGACAGGGGGCGACCGGGGAGCTGTTTTTT

clone size: NA
V gene: TRBV19
D gene: TRBD2
J gene: TRBJ2-4
CDR3 protein: CASSVTSGDKNIQYF
CDR3 DNA: TGTGCCAGTAGTGTGACTAGCGGGGACAAAAACATTCAGTACTTC

clone size: NA
V gene: TRBV9
D gene: TRBD1
J gene: TRBJ2-7
CDR3 protein: CASSGGGGYEQYF
CDR3 DNA: TGTGCCAGCAGCGGAGGGGGCGGCTACGAGCAGTACTTC

clone size: NA
V gene: TRBV5-1
D gene: TRBD1
J gene: TRBJ1-1
CDR3 protein: CASSLRVSQGRAEAFF
CDR3 DNA: TGCGCCAGCAGCTTAAGGGTTTCACAGGGGCGGGCTGAAGCTTTCTTT

clone size: NA
V gene: TRBV4-2
D gene: TRBD1
J gene: TRBJ1-4
CDR3 protein: CASSQGWDSSNEKLFF
CDR3 DNA: TGTGCCAGCAGCCAAGGGTGGGACAGCTCTAATGAAAAACTGTTTTTT

clone size: NA
V gene: TRBV7-9
D gene: NA
J gene: TRBJ2-5
CDR3 protein: CASSQRPAQETQYF
CDR3 DNA: TGTGCCAGCAGCCAGAGACCCGCCCAAGAGACCCAGTACTTC

clone size: once
V gene: TRBV6-1
D gene: TRBD2
J gene: TRBJ2-7
CDR3 protein: CASSAVSGTQGEQYF
CDR3 DNA: TGTGCCAGCAGTGCCGTTAGCGGGACCCAGGGCGAGCAGTACTTC

clone size: few
V gene: TRBV30
D gene: NA
J gene: TRBJ1-1
CDR3 protein: CAWSFDGGVNTEAFF
CDR3 DNA: TGTGCCTGGAGTTTCGACGGGGGGGTGAACACTGAAGCTTTCTTT

clone size: once
V gene: TRBV19
D gene: NA
J gene: TRBJ1-5
CDR3 protein: CASTMGGGQPQHF
CDR3 DNA: TGTGCCAGTACCATGGGGGGGGGTCAGCCCCAGCATTTT

clone size: NA
V gene: TRBV27
D gene: NA
J gene: TRBJ2-7
CDR3 protein: CASSYPGSVRNEQYF
CDR3 DNA: TGTGCCAGCAGTTACCCCGGGAGCGTTAGGAACGAGCAGTACTTC

clone size: NA
V gene: TRBV5-4
D gene: TRBD1
J gene: TRBJ1-1
CDR3 protein: CASSQEAGGYTEAFF
CDR3 DNA: TGCGCCAGCAGCCAAGAGGCAGGGGGGTACACTGAAGCTTTCTTT

clone size: NA
V gene: TRBV19
D gene: NA
J gene: TRBJ1-1
CDR3 protein: CASSMRTVMNTEAFF
CDR3 DNA: TGTGCCAGTAGTATGAGGACAGTCATGAACACTGAAGCTTTCTTT

clone size: NA
V gene: TRBV19
D gene: NA
J gene: TRBJ2-3
CDR3 protein: CASKEGGGTDTQYF
CDR3 DNA: TGTGCCAGTAAGGAGGGAGGCGGCACAGATACGCAGTATTTT

clone size: few
V gene: TRBV5-1
D gene: NA
J gene: TRBJ1-1
CDR3 protein: CASSLEPNTEAFF
CDR3 DNA: TGCGCCAGCAGCTTGGAGCCGAACACTGAAGCTTTCTTT

clone size: once
V gene: TRBV6-5
D gene: NA
J gene: TRBJ2-6
CDR3 protein: CASSYEGISGANVLTF
CDR3 DNA: TGTGCCAGCAGTTACGAGGGGATCTCTGGGGCCAACGTCCTGACTTTC

clone size: NA
V gene: TRBV7-9
D gene: NA
J gene: TRBJ2-5
CDR3 protein: CASSPTYRRDGETQYF
CDR3 DNA: TGTGCCAGCAGCCCTACTTACCGCAGGGACGGGGAGACCCAGTACTTC

clone size: NA
V gene: TRBV7-9
D gene: NA
J gene: TRBJ2-1
CDR3 protein: CASSPTRSTYNEQFF
CDR3 DNA: TGTGCCAGCAGCCCGACACGGTCCACCTACAATGAGCAGTTCTTC

clone size: NA
V gene: TRBV5-1
D gene: NA
J gene: TRBJ1-1
CDR3 protein: CASSGRRDTEAFF
CDR3 DNA: TGCGCCAGCAGCGGTAGGAGGGACACTGAAGCTTTCTTT

clone size: NA
V gene: TRBV7-8
D gene: NA
J gene: TRBJ1-1
CDR3 protein: CASSFGAFGNTEAFF
CDR3 DNA: TGTGCCAGCAGCTTTGGTGCCTTCGGGAACACTGAAGCTTTCTTT

clone size: NA
V gene: TRBV9
D gene: NA
J gene: TRBJ2-5
CDR3 protein: CASSVGRKETQYF
CDR3 DNA: TGTGCCAGCAGCGTAGGCAGGAAAGAGACCCAGTACTTC

clone size: NA
V gene: TRBV6-4
D gene: NA
J gene: TRBJ1-6
CDR3 protein: CASSDPKRLGTFHF
CDR3 DNA: TGTGCCAGCAGTGACCCGAAACGGCTCGGGACATTCCACTTT

clone size: once
V gene: TRBV5-6
D gene: NA
J gene: TRBJ2-3
CDR3 protein: CASSLGRDSLTDTQYF
CDR3 DNA: TGTGCCAGCAGCTTAGGAAGGGACTCACTCACAGATACGCAGTATTTT

clone size: few
V gene: TRBV15
D gene: NA
J gene: TRBJ1-5
CDR3 protein: CATSRAGGNVSWSERHQPQHF
CDR3 DNA: TGTGCCACCAGCAGAGCGGGAGGGAACGTTAGCTGGTCAGAACGGCATCAGCCCCAGCATTTT

clone size: few
V gene: TRBV7-2
D gene: TRBD2
J gene: TRBJ2-7
CDR3 protein: CASSLASGGSYEQYF
CDR3 DNA: TGTGCCAGCAGCTTAGCCAGCGGGGGGTCCTACGAGCAGTACTTC

clone size: NA
V gene: TRBV6-5
D gene: NA
J gene: TRBJ1-2
CDR3 protein: CASSRPGERGYTF
CDR3 DNA: TGTGCCAGCAGCAGACCAGGGGAAAGGGGCTACACCTTC

clone size: NA
V gene: TRBV7-2
D gene: TRBD2
J gene: TRBJ2-3
CDR3 protein: CASSLGFPAGAAFYF
CDR3 DNA: TGTGCCAGCAGCTTAGGGTTTCCAGCGGGGGCTGCTTTCTATTTT

clone size: NA
V gene: TRBV6-6
D gene: TRBD2
J gene: TRBJ2-1
CDR3 protein: CASRTSGDNEQFF
CDR3 DNA: TGTGCCAGTAGGACTAGCGGAGACAATGAGCAGTTCTTC

clone size: NA
V gene: TRBV7-2
D gene: NA
J gene: TRBJ1-2
CDR3 protein: CASSPSREYGYTF
CDR3 DNA: TGTGCCAGCAGCCCATCAAGAGAGTATGGCTACACCTTC

clone size: few
V gene: TRBV18
D gene: NA
J gene: TRBJ1-3
CDR3 protein: CASSPLGRSGNTIYF
CDR3 DNA: TGTGCCAGCTCACCGCTCGGACGGTCTGGAAACACCATATATTTT

clone size: NA
V gene: TRBV7-2
D gene: TRBD1
J gene: TRBJ2-3
CDR3 protein: CASTRGQLATDTQYF
CDR3 DNA: TGTGCCAGCACCAGGGGACAGTTGGCCACAGATACGCAGTATTTT

clone size: NA
V gene: TRBV5-1
D gene: NA
J gene: TRBJ1-1
CDR3 protein: CASSPRLQSTAAEAFF
CDR3 DNA: TGCGCCAGCAGCCCCCGACTCCAAAGCACTGCGGCTGAAGCTTTCTTT

clone size: NA
V gene: TRBV21-1
D gene: NA
J gene: TRBJ2-5
CDR3 protein: CASSIRGTQYF
CDR3 DNA: TGTGCCAGCAGTATCAGGGGTACCCAGTACTTC

clone size: NA
V gene: TRBV21-1
D gene: NA
J gene: TRBJ2-5
CDR3 protein: CASSKRGGQETQYF
CDR3 DNA: TGTGCCAGCAGCAAAAGGGGGGGCCAAGAGACCCAGTACTTC

clone size: NA
V gene: TRBV7-3
D gene: TRBD1
J gene: TRBJ1-2
CDR3 protein: CASSPAGQGYYGYTF
CDR3 DNA: TGTGCCAGCAGCCCCGCGGGACAGGGGTACTATGGCTACACCTTC

clone size: NA
V gene: TRBV30
D gene: NA
J gene: TRBJ2-1
CDR3 protein: CAWSRASAYNEQFF
CDR3 DNA: TGTGCCTGGAGCAGGGCTAGCGCTTACAATGAGCAGTTCTTC

clone size: NA
V gene: TRBV9
D gene: TRBD1
J gene: TRBJ2-2
CDR3 protein: CASSVVTPGTGDTGELFF
CDR3 DNA: TGTGCCAGCAGCGTAGTTACCCCCGGGACAGGGGACACCGGGGAGCTGTTTTTT

clone size: NA
V gene: TRBV6-5
D gene: TRBD1
J gene: TRBJ1-6
CDR3 protein: CASSYRTGTNSPLHF
CDR3 DNA: TGTGCCAGCAGTTACAGGACAGGGACCAATTCACCCCTCCACTTT

clone size: NA
V gene: TRBV5-1
D gene: NA
J gene: TRBJ1-1
CDR3 protein: CASSSGPGRVNTEAFF
CDR3 DNA: TGCGCCAGCAGCTCGGGGCCAGGGAGAGTGAACACTGAAGCTTTCTTT

clone size: NA
V gene: TRBV2
D gene: TRBD1
J gene: TRBJ1-2
CDR3 protein: CASSTRQGTGYTF
CDR3 DNA: TGTGCCAGCAGTACTAGACAGGGTACTGGCTACACCTTC

clone size: NA
V gene: TRBV5-1
D gene: NA
J gene: TRBJ2-3
CDR3 protein: CASTLEATFSSTDTQYF
CDR3 DNA: TGCGCCAGCACCCTCGAAGCGACTTTCTCAAGCACAGATACGCAGTATTTT

clone size: NA
V gene: TRBV20-1
D gene: NA
J gene: TRBJ1-2
CDR3 protein: CSAPVVYGYTF
CDR3 DNA: TGCAGTGCTCCCGTAGTCTATGGCTACACCTTC

clone size: few
V gene: TRBV9
D gene: TRBD1
J gene: TRBJ2-7
CDR3 protein: CASSVSTGSREQYF
CDR3 DNA: TGTGCCAGCAGCGTATCGACAGGGTCGCGCGAGCAGTACTTC

clone size: once
V gene: TRBV7-6
D gene: NA
J gene: TRBJ2-1
CDR3 protein: CASSHANDNEQFF
CDR3 DNA: TGTGCCAGCAGCCATGCGAACGACAATGAGCAGTTCTTC

clone size: NA
V gene: TRBV18
D gene: NA
J gene: TRBJ2-3
CDR3 protein: CASSTTGFTDTQYF
CDR3 DNA: TGTGCCAGCTCAACGACAGGCTTCACAGATACGCAGTATTTT

clone size: NA
V gene: TRBV18
D gene: NA
J gene: TRBJ1-1
CDR3 protein: CASSPLRGQKNTEAFF
CDR3 DNA: TGTGCCAGCTCACCACTTCGGGGCCAAAAGAACACTGAAGCTTTCTTT